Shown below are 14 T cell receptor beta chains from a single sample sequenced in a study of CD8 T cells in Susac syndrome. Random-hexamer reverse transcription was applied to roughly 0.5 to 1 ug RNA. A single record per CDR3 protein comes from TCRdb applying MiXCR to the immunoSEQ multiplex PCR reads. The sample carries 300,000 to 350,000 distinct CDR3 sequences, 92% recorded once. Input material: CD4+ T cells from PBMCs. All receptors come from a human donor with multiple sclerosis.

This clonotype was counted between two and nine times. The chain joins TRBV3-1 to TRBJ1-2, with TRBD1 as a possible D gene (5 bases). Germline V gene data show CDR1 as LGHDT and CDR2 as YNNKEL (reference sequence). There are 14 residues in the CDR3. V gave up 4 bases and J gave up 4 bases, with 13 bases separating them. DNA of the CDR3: TGTGCCAGCAGCCCTCGGACAAATCCCTATGGCTACACCTTC. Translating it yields CASSPRTNPYGYTF. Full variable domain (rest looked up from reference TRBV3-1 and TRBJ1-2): DTAVSQTPKYLVTQMGNDKSIKCEQNLGHDTMYWYKQDSKKFLKIMFSYNNKELIINETVPNRFSPKSPDKAHLNLHINSLELGDSAVYFCASSPRTNPYGYTFGSGTRLTVV.

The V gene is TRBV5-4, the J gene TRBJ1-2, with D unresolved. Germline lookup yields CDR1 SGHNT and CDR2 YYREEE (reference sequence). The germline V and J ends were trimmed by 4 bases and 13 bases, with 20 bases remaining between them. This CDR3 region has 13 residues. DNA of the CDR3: TGTGCCAGCAGCCCCCAAGGATTATTAGGGTTCACCTTC. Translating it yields CASSPQGLLGFTF. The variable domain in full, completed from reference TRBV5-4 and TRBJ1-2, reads ETGVTQSPTHLIKTRGQQVTLRCSSQSGHNTVSWYQQALGQGPQFIFQYYREEENGRGNFPPRFSGLQFPNYSSELNVNALELDDSALYLCASSPQGLLGFTFGSGTRLTVV.

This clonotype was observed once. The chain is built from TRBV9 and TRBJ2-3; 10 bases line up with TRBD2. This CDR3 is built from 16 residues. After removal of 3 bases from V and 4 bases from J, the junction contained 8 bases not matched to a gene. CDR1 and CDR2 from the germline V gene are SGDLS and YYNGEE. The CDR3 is CASSAHLLAGADTQYF. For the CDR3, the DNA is TGTGCCAGCAGCGCCCACCTCCTAGCGGGAGCAGATACGCAGTATTTT.

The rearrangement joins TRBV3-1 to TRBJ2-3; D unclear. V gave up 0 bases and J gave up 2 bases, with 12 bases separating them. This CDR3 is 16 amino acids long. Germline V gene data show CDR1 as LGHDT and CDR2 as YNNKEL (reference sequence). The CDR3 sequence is CASSQDLAAYTDTQYF. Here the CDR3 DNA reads TGTGCCAGCAGCCAAGATCTGGCAGCCTACACAGATACGCAGTATTTT.

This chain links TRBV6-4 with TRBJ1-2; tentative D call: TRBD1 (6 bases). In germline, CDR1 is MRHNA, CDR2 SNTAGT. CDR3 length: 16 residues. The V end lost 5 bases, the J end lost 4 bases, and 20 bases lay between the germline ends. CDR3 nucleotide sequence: TGTGCCAGCAGTCTAGAAGGGGGGCTCCCCCTCTATGGCTACACCTTC. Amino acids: CASSLEGGLPLYGYTF.

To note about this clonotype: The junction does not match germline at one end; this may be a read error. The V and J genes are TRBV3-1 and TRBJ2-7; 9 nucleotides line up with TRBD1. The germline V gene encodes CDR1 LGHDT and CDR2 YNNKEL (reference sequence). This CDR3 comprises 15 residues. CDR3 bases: TGTGCCAGCAGCCAAGCCACAGGGGGCTCCTACGAGCAGCACTTC. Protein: CASSQATGGSYEQHF.

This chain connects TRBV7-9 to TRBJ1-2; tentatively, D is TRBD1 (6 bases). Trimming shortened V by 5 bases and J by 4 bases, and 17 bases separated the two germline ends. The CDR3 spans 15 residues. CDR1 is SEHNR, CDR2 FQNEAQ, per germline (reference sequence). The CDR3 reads CASSPNRDTPYGYTF. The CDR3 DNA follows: TGTGCCAGCAGCCCCAACCGGGACACCCCCTATGGCTACACCTTC.

As DNA, the CDR3 is TGTGCCAGCAGTCTCGTGAGCGGGCTATACGAGCAGTACTTC. Protein: CASSLVSGLYEQYF. V and J are TRBV2 and TRBJ2-7; TRBD2 is a possible D gene (6 bases). Trimming took 5 bases from V and 4 from J, leaving 15 bases between them. The CDR3 runs 14 residues. Germline assignment: CDR1 SNHLY and CDR2 FYNNEI.

The CDR3 region has the DNA TGTGCGATTCGAACCACAGCGAACACCGGGGAGCTGTTTTTT. As protein: CAIRTTANTGELFF. The rearrangement joins TRBV19 to TRBJ2-2; no clear D gene. Germline V CDR1 and CDR2: LNHDA, SQIVND (reference sequence). The CDR3 length is 14 residues.

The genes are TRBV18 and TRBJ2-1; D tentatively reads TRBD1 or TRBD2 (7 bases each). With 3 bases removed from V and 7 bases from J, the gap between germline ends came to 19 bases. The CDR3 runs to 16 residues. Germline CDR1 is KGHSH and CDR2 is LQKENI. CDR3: CASSPSQGGTGNEQFF. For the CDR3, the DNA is TGTGCCAGCTCACCGTCCCAGGGGGGGACGGGGAATGAGCAGTTCTTC.

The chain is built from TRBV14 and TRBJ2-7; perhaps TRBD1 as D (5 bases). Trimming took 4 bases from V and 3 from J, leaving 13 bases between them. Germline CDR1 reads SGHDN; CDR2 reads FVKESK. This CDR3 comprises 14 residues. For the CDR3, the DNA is TGTGCCAGCAGCCGCTCCCCCAGGGTCTACGAGCAGTACTTC. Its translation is CASSRSPRVYEQYF.

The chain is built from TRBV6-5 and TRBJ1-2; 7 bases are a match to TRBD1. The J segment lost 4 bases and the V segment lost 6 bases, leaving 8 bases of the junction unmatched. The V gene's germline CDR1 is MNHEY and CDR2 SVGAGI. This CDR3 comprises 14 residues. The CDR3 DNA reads TGTGCCAGCAGCCGACAGGGAGCCTTCTATGGCTACACCTTC. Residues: CASSRQGAFYGYTF.

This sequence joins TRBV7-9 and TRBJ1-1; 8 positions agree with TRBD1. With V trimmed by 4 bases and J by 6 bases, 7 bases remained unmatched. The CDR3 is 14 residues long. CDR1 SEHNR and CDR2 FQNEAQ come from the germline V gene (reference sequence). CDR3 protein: CASSSKGQDAEAFF. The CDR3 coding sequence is TGTGCCAGCAGCTCCAAGGGACAGGACGCTGAAGCTTTCTTT.

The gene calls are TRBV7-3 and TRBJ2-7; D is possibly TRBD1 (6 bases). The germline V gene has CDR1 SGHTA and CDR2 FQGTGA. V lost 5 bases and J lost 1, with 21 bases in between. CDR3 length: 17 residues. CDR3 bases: TGTGCCAGCAGCCGCACTGGAGGACAGTTCTTATCCTACGAGCAGTACTTC. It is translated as CASSRTGGQFLSYEQYF.